These 2 T cell receptor beta chains were sequenced from one sample in a study of cytomegalovirus exposure and HLA in healthy donors. The PCR used 60 Vbeta and 13 Jbeta primers. Clones were read by immunoSEQ multiplex PCR, and TCRdb kept only the in-frame ones, dropping some. The sample yields about 120,000 clones, 65% to 90% seen once. Sequenced sample: PBMCs. These receptors were taken from a woman in her forties in good health and CMV-seronegative.

The CDR3 here is CASSLDSSNGYTF. CDR3 DNA: TGTGCCAGCAGCTTAGATTCCAGTAATGGCTACACCTTC. The chain combines TRBV7-3 with TRBJ1-2; unclear D gene. The CDR3 sequence is 13 residues long. Germline CDR1 is SGHTA and CDR2 is FQGTGA. V dropped 2 bases and J dropped 6 bases, with 10 bases sitting between them.

The chain recombines TRBV7-8 with TRBJ2-7, with TRBD2 matching 8 bases. Germline V gene data show CDR1 as SGHVS and CDR2 as FQNEAQ. This CDR3 is built from 15 residues. V dropped 6 bases and J dropped 0; count of bases not matched to a gene: 7. DNA of the CDR3: TGTGCCAGCAGAACGCGGGGGGCCGGCTCCTACGAGCAGTACTTC. Its protein is CASRTRGAGSYEQYF.